This record covers a single T cell receptor beta chain. What it recognizes is unknown. The record originates from a study of brain T cells in children with intractable seizures. General study points: Absence of clones before surgery may stem from lower sequencing depth.

Only cases whose brain tissue showed the highest T cell transcript signatures were sequenced. Repertoires were generated with immunoSEQ multiplex PCR, while TCRdb's copy carries only in-frame clones and drops some. Counted here are 110,000 or so clones, 90% to 95% occurring once; the ten biggest clones make up 3.8%. The CDR3 is 19 amino acids. The V segment lost 3 bases and the J segment 0 bases; nucleotides outside the gene matches: 17. CDR1 and CDR2 from the germline V gene are LNHNV and YYDKDF (reference sequence). The chain links TRBV15 to TRBJ2-7; 7 bases align to TRBD1. Material: peripheral blood, obtained at surgery. This receptor was identified in a boy in the first two years of life with hemimegalencephaly and intractable seizures. The CDR3 DNA reads TGTGCCACCAGCAGTTACAGGGGACCCTTGAACAGGGGCTCCTACGAGCAGTACTTC. It is translated as CATSSYRGPLNRGSYEQYF.